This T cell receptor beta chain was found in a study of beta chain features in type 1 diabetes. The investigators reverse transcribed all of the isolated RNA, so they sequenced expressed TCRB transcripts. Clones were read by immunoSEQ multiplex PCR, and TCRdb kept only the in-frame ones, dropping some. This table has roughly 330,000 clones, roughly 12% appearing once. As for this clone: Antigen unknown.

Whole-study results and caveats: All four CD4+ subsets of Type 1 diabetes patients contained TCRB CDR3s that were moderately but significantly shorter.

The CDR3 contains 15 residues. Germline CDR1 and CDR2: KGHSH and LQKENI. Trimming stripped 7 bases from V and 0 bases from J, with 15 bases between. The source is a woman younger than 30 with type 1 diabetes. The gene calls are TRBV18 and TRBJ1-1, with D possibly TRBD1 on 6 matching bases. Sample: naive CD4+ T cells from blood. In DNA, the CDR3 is TGTGCCAGCTACCGAGAACCAGGGGTGAACACTGAAGCTTTCTTT. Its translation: CASYREPGVNTEAFF.